The present T cell receptor (beta chain) was sequenced within a study of sequential checkpoint blockade in melanoma. Turning to the study itself: Each arm's sequence ended with maintenance nivolumab.

Germline V lookup: CDR1 LGHNA, CDR2 YNFKEQ. The CDR3 extends over 13 amino acids. Trimming removed 0 bases from V and 6 bases from J, with 8 bases in between. Repertoires were generated with immunoSEQ multiplex PCR, while TCRdb's copy carries only in-frame clones and drops some. The repertoire has 17,000 or so clones, around 70% of them found once; the top ten carry about a fifth. Treatment of the sample: randomized to nivolumab then ipilimumab (arm A) or the reverse (arm B). The rearrangement links TRBV4-2 to TRBJ1-1; D is perhaps TRBD1 (5 bases). The clonotype comes from a human donor with melanoma. Here the sequenced sample was CD8+ T cells sorted from blood (inferred from file names), taken from a patient given nivolumab and ipilimumab in sequence. The CDR3 DNA sequence: TGTGCCAGCAGCCAAGATGTAGGGGCTGAAGCTTTCTTT. Its translation: CASSQDVGAEAFF.